The T cell receptor (beta chain) described here comes from a study of blood T cells in healthy people across ages. This clonotype has just a few counts. Its cognate antigen is unknown. Whole-study results and caveats: A roughly linear age-dependent decrease characterized TCR beta diversity per million T cells. Strong correlation was found linking TCR beta diversity to naive T cell percentage.

Next came a second PCR, run for about 7 to 12 cycles, which used a sample-barcoded 5' primer along with a J-beta primer mix. Each cDNA was tagged by a template-switch adaptor containing 12 random nucleotides. TCRdb fed the 5' RACE reads into MiXCR, producing one record per CDR3 protein. This table holds hundreds of thousands of distinct CDR3 sequences, over 40% found once. Germline CDR1 reads SQVTM; CDR2 reads ANQGSEA. The CDR3 is 14 residues long. Trimming shortened V by 1 base and J by 11 bases, and 20 bases separated the two germline ends. This chain joins TRBV29-1 and TRBJ2-5; D is possibly TRBD1 (8 bases). The sequencing input was blood. The source is a man aged 80 or over in good health. In DNA, the CDR3 is TGCAGCGTTGAAGCCCTACAGGGGGGGGGTGAGCAGTACTTC. Translating gives CSVEALQGGGEQYF.